This entry concerns a single T cell receptor (beta chain). The data belong to a study of control samples from healthy donors and cancer patients. Generated by immunoSEQ multiplex PCR, the TCRdb table keeps only in-frame clones and is missing some. The sample holds some 150,000 clones, about 91% seen once. The CDR3 extends over 18 amino acids. Germline loops: CDR1 SEHNR, CDR2 FQNEAQ (reference sequence). The V segment lost 1 base and the J segment 2 bases; nucleotides outside the gene matches: 13. The sequenced sample consisted of blood. The V gene is TRBV7-9, the J gene TRBJ1-2; TRBD1 aligns across 7 bases. The clonotype was recovered from a man aged 25-45 years in good health. The CDR3 loop reads CASSLGGTASTKNYGYTF. The CDR3 DNA reads as TGTGCCAGCAGCTTAGGTGGGACAGCCTCTACCAAAAACTATGGCTACACCTTC.